This TCR beta chain was sequenced during a study of T cell clonotyping in hematopoietic cell transplantation. The data were produced by immunoSEQ multiplex PCR, yet TCRdb's version contains in-frame clones alone and is incomplete. Of some 5,500 clones in the sample, 75% to 80% were seen once. V was trimmed by 3 bases and J by 0 bases, leaving 12 bases between them. The CDR3 spans 15 residues. Germline values: CDR1 SGHKS, CDR2 YYEKEE (reference sequence). The TCR originated in a male patient in his sixties or seventies who had an allogeneic stem cell transplant from an unrelated donor, so the T cells may come from the graft donor. Some clones in this sample may be carry-over from other donors' samples. The starting material was peripheral blood mononuclear cells, obtained 30 days after allogeneic stem cell transplant. V is TRBV5-5 and J is TRBJ1-2, with D tentatively TRBD1 (5 bases). CDR3: CASSSSGRANYGYTF. The CDR3 nucleotides are TGTGCCAGCAGCTCTTCGGGGCGAGCTAACTATGGCTACACCTTC.